The sequence of this T cell receptor (beta chain) was determined in a study of blood T cell repertoires in COVID-19 (dated by TCRdb to about 2020). About the study as a whole: Samples covering the acute and convalescent phases of COVID-19 were provided by collaborators in the United States, Italy and Spain. The material from the prospective study consisted of cDNA or gDNA derived from T cells, B-cell-depleted T cells, or PBMCs. Samples came from the ongoing ImmuneRACE study (first 160 participants) plus 1,254 subjects from 6 global collaborators. Where available, HLA class I and class II types were taken from metadata supplied by the sample provider and were not determined by assay-based typing. The repertoires were released in a freely available public database meant as a resource for research on the immune response to SARS-CoV-2. The dataset comprised deeply sampled blood TCRbeta repertoires from subjects exposed to, actively infected with, or recovered from COVID-19. Sample metadata almost always included a de-identified subject ID, COVID-19 status, age in years and sex.

The full study reports these points: How much clinical and demographic metadata was included differed by source and by participant, and the metadata was provided uncurated.

Of note for this clone: Its specific antigen is unknown. Base qualities are not provided; no much larger clone lies one nucleotide away.

The immunoSEQ Assay, a bias-controlled multiplex PCR, was used to amplify TCRbeta CDR3 regions from genomic DNA. The authors processed their data as follows. Nucleated cell counts per sample were estimated from amplification of reference gene primers within the assay. Sequence reads were collapsed and filtered to measure the absolute abundance of every unique TCRbeta CDR3 rearrangement. For each sample, productive Simpson clonality was calculated as the square root of Simpson's diversity index over productive rearrangements. The clones in this table, taken by TCRdb from immuneACCESS, are in-frame only. Not every clone is retained; where verified, under half of the shortfall comes from an unresolved V gene, and the cause of the rest is unknown. V, J and clone size are those of that table, while D and trimming were read from the DNA. In this sample the table shows hundreds of thousands of clones, 80% to 90% of which occur a single time. 15% to 17% of the sample lies in the top ten.

The CDR3 goes from the cysteine to the phenylalanine over 17 residues. The only DNA kept is the CDR3, 51 bases in frame from the first base. From V the trimming removes 0 bases and from J it removes 3 bases, while the gene matches leave 9 bases of the junction unaccounted for. Via the germline V gene, CDR1 is SGHRS and CDR2 YFSETQ. Participants in the prospective study were aged roughly 18 to 100 years, lived in some 24 United States geographic areas, and enrolled through a virtual design. In the prospective study, cohorts were assigned on the basis of participant-reported clinical history obtained from a screening survey and a study questionnaire. For ImmuneRACE Cohort 3, a participant was defined as recovered based on two consecutive negative NP/OP PCR tests, clearance by a healthcare professional, or resolution of symptoms. In the prospective study, whole blood, serum and a nasopharyngeal or oropharyngeal swab were collected from each participant by mobile phlebotomists. Additional blood draws and questionnaires over an approximately 2-month period could optionally be provided by prospective study participants. Before DNA extraction, blood samples from the prospective study were shipped at room temperature or frozen.

The chain uses TRBV5-1 and TRBJ1-5, with TRBD1 identical over 7 junction bases. This TCR came from a man younger than 35 who had recovered from COVID-19. The sample was PBMCs or T cells enriched from blood (not recorded which). Here the CDR3 is given as CASSLDPQGSFNQPQHF. The nucleotides read TGCGCCAGCAGCTTGGATCCACAGGGGAGCTTCAATCAGCCCCAGCATTTT.